Each of the 18 T cell receptor beta chains below was sequenced from the same sample in a study of a mutant IDH1 vaccine in newly diagnosed glioma. Described time point: week 5, during vaccination. Each vaccine dose was 300 ug of mutant IDH1 20-mer peptide, with topical imiquimod. No antigen has been assigned to these receptors. TCRdb's table, derived via immunoSEQ multiplex PCR, lists solely in-frame clones and lacks some. The profile shows around 28,000 clones, roughly nine tenths of them singletons. Sequenced here: PBMCs, sampled from a glioma patient whose treatment included an IDH1 peptide vaccine. The receptors here all came from a man aged 18-30 years with glioma.

The gene calls are TRBV7-9 and TRBJ1-1, with 7 bases matching TRBD1. This CDR3 comprises 13 residues. J was trimmed by 4 bases and V by 5 bases; bases with no gene match: 4. Germline CDR1 is SEHNR and CDR2 is FQNEAQ (reference sequence). CDR3 loop: CASSTPGGTEAFF. The CDR3 coding sequence is TGTGCCAGCAGCACCCCAGGGGGCACTGAAGCTTTCTTT.

This rearrangement joins TRBV11-2 to TRBJ2-1; D is possibly TRBD2 (6 bases). Germline V gene sequence: CDR1 SGHAT, CDR2 FQNNGV. Trimming shortened V by 5 bases and J by 7 bases, and 12 bases separated the two germline ends. The CDR3 is made up of 13 amino acids. The CDR3 region is CASSPDGGNEQFF. CDR3 coding DNA: TGTGCCAGCAGCCCCGACGGAGGGAATGAGCAGTTCTTC.

The chain employs TRBV7-2 and TRBJ1-2; D perhaps matches TRBD1 (5 bases). The CDR3 is 13 amino acids. Germline values: CDR1 SGHTA, CDR2 FQGNSA. V was shortened by 5 bases and J by 4 bases, with 11 bases between the two germline ends. The CDR3 sequence: CASSPKQVYGYTF. The CDR3 bases are TGTGCCAGCAGCCCCAAACAGGTCTATGGCTACACCTTC.

The rearrangement uses TRBV7-2 and TRBJ1-1; perhaps TRBD1 as D (5 bases). The CDR3 spans 15 residues. V was clipped by 3 bases and J by 1 base, with 12 bases between them. Germline V gene data show CDR1 as SGHTA and CDR2 as FQGNSA. The CDR3 reads CASSLGQGGNTEAFF. The CDR3 coding sequence is TGTGCCAGCAGCTTGGGGCAGGGAGGGAACACTGAAGCTTTCTTT.

The rearrangement links TRBV19 to TRBJ1-1, with D tentatively TRBD1 (5 bases). The V gene's germline CDR1 is LNHDA and CDR2 SQIVND (reference sequence). This CDR3 is 14 amino acids long. V was pared by 4 bases and J by 5 bases, with 14 bases between. In nucleotides, the CDR3 is TGTGCCAGTAGTAAGGTTGGGCGGGGGACTGAAGCTTTCTTT. It encodes CASSKVGRGTEAFF.

This clone was detected only a few times. The chain combines TRBV2 with TRBJ1-1; D uncertain. The CDR3 length is 13 residues. CDR1 and CDR2 (germline): SNHLY, FYNNEI. Deletions cut 7 bases from V and 0 bases from J, with 9 bases between. Here the CDR3 DNA reads TGTGCCAGCACCTCCCCCCTGAACACTGAAGCTTTCTTT. This encodes CASTSPLNTEAFF.

This chain uses TRBV29-1 with TRBJ1-4; D is undetermined. CDR1 is SQVTM and CDR2 is ANQGSEA in the germline V gene. V was shortened by 4 bases and J by 6 bases, with 12 bases between the two germline ends. The CDR3 loop spans 13 amino acids. CDR3: CSVAGSPHEKLFF. CDR3 nucleotides: TGCAGCGTTGCAGGCAGCCCTCATGAAAAACTGTTTTTT.

V and J are TRBV19 and TRBJ1-1; D is perhaps TRBD1 (5 bases). CDR3 length equals 12 residues. The germline CDR1 and CDR2 sequences are LNHDA and SQIVND (reference sequence). Trimming stripped 8 bases from V and 10 bases from J, with 17 bases between. CDR3 in DNA: TGTGCCAGTCGATTTCGGGACGGAGCAGCTTTCTTT. Protein: CASRFRDGAAFF.

The CDR3 DNA follows: TGTGCCAGCAGCCAGGATCTCGGACAGGTCAATCAGCCCCAGCATTTT. Its protein is CASSQDLGQVNQPQHF. The chain links TRBV4-2 to TRBJ1-5, with 7 nucleotides matching TRBD1. The length of the CDR3 is 16 residues. From germline, CDR1 is LGHNA and CDR2 YNFKEQ. V lost 3 bases to trimming and J lost 3 bases; unmatched junction nucleotides: 8.

The J gene is TRBJ2-5, the V gene TRBV30; 14 bases line up with TRBD2. This CDR3 spans 17 amino acids. Unmatched junction bases numbered 9, after V lost 4 bases and J lost 2 bases. Germline V CDR1 and CDR2: GTSNPN, SVGIG (reference sequence). CDR3 DNA: TGTGCCTGGAAGGGAGTTCGGACTAGCGGGAGGCAAGAGACCCAGTACTTC. Residues: CAWKGVRTSGRQETQYF.

V gene TRBV6-1 combines with J gene TRBJ1-5; no definite D call. The CDR3 extends over 16 amino acids. Deletions cut 0 bases from V and 5 bases from J, with 14 bases between. From germline, CDR1 is MNHNS and CDR2 SASEGT. CDR3 residues: CASSEARFSNDQPQHF. The CDR3, as DNA: TGTGCCAGCAGTGAAGCGAGGTTTTCAAACGATCAGCCCCAGCATTTT.

This clone has only a few counts. This sequence joins TRBV30 and TRBJ2-5; possible D gene TRBD1, 5 bases. Trimming shortened V by 1 base and J by 2 bases, and 8 bases separated the two germline ends. The germline CDR1 and CDR2 sequences are GTSNPN and SVGIG (reference sequence). This CDR3 has 13 amino acids. The CDR3 reads CAWSAGWQETQYF. As DNA, the CDR3 is TGTGCCTGGAGTGCAGGGTGGCAAGAGACCCAGTACTTC.

This clone is termed medium-sized (0.01 to 0.1%). The chain carries TRBV7-4 and TRBJ1-5; 9 nucleotides line up with TRBD1. Germline-derived CDR1 and CDR2 are SGHVT and SQSDAQ. V shed 4 bases and J 6 bases; nucleotides not matched to a gene: 7. The CDR3 runs to 15 residues. The CDR3 sequence: CASSSTGGASQPQHF. DNA of the CDR3: TGTGCCAGCAGCTCCACAGGGGGCGCAAGTCAGCCCCAGCATTTT. Supplemented by reference TRBV7-4 and TRBJ1-5, the full variable domain reads GAGVSQSPRYKVAKRGRDVALRCDSISGHVTLYWYRQTLGQGSEVLTYSQSDAQRDKSGRPSGRFSAERPERSVSTLKIQRTEQGDSAVYLCASSSTGGASQPQHFGDGTRLSIL.

The gene calls are TRBV7-2 and TRBJ2-5; D ambiguous. This CDR3 is 14 amino acids long. Deletions cut 5 bases from V and 4 bases from J, with 14 bases between. Germline CDR1 SGHTA, CDR2 FQGNSA. The CDR3 DNA follows: TGTGCCAGCAGCCCCTCGCCGAGAACAGAGACCCAGTACTTC. Translation: CASSPSPRTETQYF.

This clone showed up just a few times. The rearrangement joins TRBV5-1 to TRBJ1-4, with D unresolved. The CDR3 runs to 13 residues. The germline V gene has CDR1 SGHRS and CDR2 YFSETQ. Trimming took 4 bases from V and 4 from J, leaving 8 bases between them. DNA for the CDR3: TGCGCCAGCAGCCTGGCCTTTAATGAAAAACTGTTTTTT. This sequence encodes CASSLAFNEKLFF.

This chain uses TRBV7-9 with TRBJ2-2; TRBD2 matches at 9 bases. The CDR3 sequence is 14 residues long. V gave up 8 bases and J gave up 6 bases; unmatched junction bases: 7. Per germline, CDR1 SEHNR and CDR2 FQNEAQ (reference sequence). The CDR3: CASFSGGLAGELFF. Here the CDR3 DNA reads TGTGCCAGCTTTAGCGGGGGACTGGCCGGGGAGCTGTTTTTT.

The rearrangement uses TRBV28 and TRBJ2-7; 13 nucleotides line up with TRBD2. Trimming at V came to 5 bases and at J to 1 base, leaving 5 bases not matched to a gene. The CDR3 has 16 amino acids. Germline CDR1 and CDR2: MDHEN and SYDVKM. The CDR3 is CASSPGLAGVSYEQYF. The CDR3 nucleotides read TGTGCCAGCAGTCCAGGACTAGCGGGAGTGTCCTACGAGCAGTACTTC. Full variable domain (remainder filled in from reference TRBV28 and TRBJ2-7): DVKVTQSSRYLVKRTGEKVFLECVQDMDHENMFWYRQDPGLGLRLIYFSYDVKMKEKGDIPEGYSVSREKKERFSLILESASTNQTSMYLCASSPGLAGVSYEQYFGPGTRLTVT.

The chain joins TRBV21-1 to TRBJ1-1; TRBD1, the table's D call, was not compared with the DNA. TRBV21-1 has pseudogene status. The CDR3 has 12 residues. In DNA, the CDR3 is TGTGCCTCGACAGGGGGGGGAACTGAAGCTTTCTTT. Translating gives CASTGGGTEAFF.